The sequence of this T cell receptor beta chain was determined in a study of CD8+ T cells in alopecia areata. About the research overall: Treated patients were scored for severity by percent of scalp affected.

Treatment specified: oral pan-JAK inhibitor, 5-10 mg twice daily. Both CD4+ and CD8+ T cells were separated by sorting PBMCs. RNA was extracted and reverse transcribed into cDNA as the sequencing template. Here immunoSEQ multiplex PCR was the method, and the copy in TCRdb shows in-frame clones only, minus some. Counted here are roughly 190,000 clones, around three fifths occurring once; the ten biggest clones make up approximately 1%. General study points: Persistence of many expanded lesional clones was seen in scalp and blood during tofacitinib. Clonality in the scalp and expanded CD8+ clones ranked among the top 100 were significantly decreased by tofacitinib.

Concerning this clone: Antigen specificity is unknown.

V shed 4 bases, J shed 7 bases, and the junction held 12 bases outside the gene matches. The germline V gene encodes CDR1 SGHDT and CDR2 YYEEEE. The CDR3 contains 15 residues. The clonotype originates from a human donor with alopecia areata. Here the sequenced sample was CD4+ T cells sorted from blood, taken at week 24, from a patient treated with tofacitinib. V gene TRBV5-6 combines with J gene TRBJ1-1, with TRBD1 matching over 8 bases. The CDR3 nucleotides read TGTGCCAGCAGCGCAGTTGACAGGGGACGAGTTGAAGCTTTCTTT. It encodes CASSAVDRGRVEAFF.